Each of the 10 T cell receptor beta chains below was sequenced from the same sample in a study of cytomegalovirus exposure and HLA in healthy donors. Libraries were prepared by immunoSEQ multiplex PCR; TCRdb keeps only in-frame clonotypes and omits some of them. The data contain about 56,000 clones, 93% of them singletons. The sample comprised PBMCs. These receptors were collected from a woman aged 18-35 years in good health and CMV-seropositive.

The chain combines TRBV27 with TRBJ2-6; D perhaps matches TRBD1 (6 bases). Trimming removed 5 bases at V and 1 base at J, with 9 bases between. The CDR3 is 15 residues long. The germline V gene encodes CDR1 MNHEY and CDR2 SMNVEV (reference sequence). In DNA, the CDR3 is TGTGCCAGCAGTATAACAGGGTCTGGGGCCAACGTCCTGACTTTC. Residues: CASSITGSGANVLTF. Complete variable domain (other parts from reference TRBV27 and TRBJ2-6): EAQVTQNPRYLITVTGKKLTVTCSQNMNHEYMSWYRQDPGLGLRQIYYSMNVEVTDKGDVPEGYKVSRKEKRNFPLILESPSPNQTSLYFCASSITGSGANVLTFGAGSRLTVL.

The V call is TRBV7-2, the J call TRBJ2-3, with a weak D call TRBD2 (6 bases). This CDR3 is 17 amino acids long. V was cut by 3 bases and J by 4 bases, with 20 bases left in between. Germline V lookup: CDR1 SGHTA, CDR2 FQGNSA. The chain's CDR3 is CASSFLPTSGRADTQYF. The CDR3 coding sequence is TGTGCCAGCAGCTTCCTCCCGACTAGTGGTAGAGCAGATACGCAGTATTTT. The full variable domain, completed using reference TRBV7-2 and TRBJ2-3, is GAGVSQSPSNKVTEKGKDVELRCDPISGHTALYWYRQSLGQGLEFLIYFQGNSAPDKSGLPSDRFSAERTGGSVSTLTIQRTQQEDSAVYLCASSFLPTSGRADTQYFGPGTRLTVL.

This rearrangement joins TRBV7-8 to TRBJ2-1, with D possibly matching TRBD2 (5 bases). The CDR3 has 16 residues. Trimming cost V 5 bases and J 0 bases, with 14 bases left between them. Germline CDR1 reads SGHVS; CDR2 reads FQNEAQ. The CDR3 nucleotides read TGTGCCAGCAGCACTTGGGAGCGCAACTCCTACAATGAGCAGTTCTTC. Its protein is CASSTWERNSYNEQFF. The complete variable domain, with remaining parts taken from reference TRBV7-8 and TRBJ2-1, reads GAGVSQSPRYKVAKRGQDVALRCDPISGHVSLFWYQQALGQGPEFLTYFQNEAQLDKSGLPSDRFFAERPEGSVSTLKIQRTQQEDSAVYLCASSTWERNSYNEQFFGPGTRLTVL.

This clone was seen a single time. V usage is TRBV19 and J usage is TRBJ2-2; possibly TRBD1 for D (6 bases). Germline values: CDR1 LNHDA, CDR2 SQIVND (reference sequence). V gave up 3 bases and J gave up 4 bases, with 12 bases separating them. The CDR3 has 15 residues. The CDR3 bases are TGTGCCAGTAGTATCCGTCAGGGGAGCACCGGGGAGCTGTTTTTT. This gives the protein CASSIRQGSTGELFF.

This clone was counted a single time. The chain couples TRBV2 to TRBJ2-5; 12 bases align to TRBD2. The V and J ends lost 1 base and 5 bases, in that order; junction bases with no gene match: 5. Germline assignment: CDR1 SNHLY and CDR2 FYNNEI. The CDR3 sequence is 16 residues long. This CDR3 is CASSEDLAGGRETQYF. CDR3 bases: TGTGCCAGCAGTGAAGATCTAGCGGGGGGGCGGGAGACCCAGTACTTC.

J is TRBJ1-1 and V is TRBV5-4, with TRBD1 matching over 8 bases. The CDR3 extends over 14 amino acids. V lost 4 bases, J lost 5 bases, and 7 bases stayed unmatched. Germline V gene sequence: CDR1 SGHNT, CDR2 YYREEE (reference sequence). For the CDR3, the DNA is TGTGCCAGCAGCAGATCCACAGGGGGGACTGAAGCTTTCTTT. This encodes CASSRSTGGTEAFF.

The chain carries TRBV20-1 and TRBJ1-1, with D possibly matching TRBD1 (5 bases). Between the trimmed V and J ends, which lost 5 bases and 11 bases, there was a span of 15 bases. Germline CDR1 and CDR2: DFQATT and SNEGSKA (reference sequence). The CDR3 has 11 residues. In DNA, the CDR3 is TGCAGTGCTCAGCAGGGCAGGAACGCTTTCTTT. Its protein is CSAQQGRNAFF.

V usage is TRBV29-1 and J usage is TRBJ2-1, with TRBD2 as a possible D gene (5 bases). The CDR3 sequence is 11 residues long. Germline V lookup: CDR1 SQVTM, CDR2 ANQGSEA. V was trimmed by 3 bases and J by 8 bases, leaving 8 bases between them. The CDR3 coding sequence is TGCAGCGTTGAGTACGGGGATGAGCAGTTCTTC. This codes for CSVEYGDEQFF.

The count of this clone is one. This chain uses TRBV30 with TRBJ1-1; D might be TRBD1 (6 bases). The CDR3 consists of 13 residues. Germline-derived CDR1 and CDR2 are GTSNPN and SVGIG (reference sequence). V gave up 0 bases and J gave up 7 bases, with 12 bases separating them. In nucleotides, the CDR3 is TGTGCCTGGAGTGTTGGGGGGGCGAGTGAAGCTTTCTTT. Translating gives CAWSVGGASEAFF.

The J gene is TRBJ2-7, the V gene TRBV10-3; 9 bases match TRBD2. V lost 2 bases and J lost 2; bases outside the gene matches: 1. CDR1 ENHRY and CDR2 SYGVKD come from the germline V gene. This CDR3 region has 14 residues. The CDR3 sequence is CAISEPSGTYEQYF. CDR3 in DNA: TGTGCCATCAGTGAGCCTAGCGGGACCTACGAGCAGTACTTC.